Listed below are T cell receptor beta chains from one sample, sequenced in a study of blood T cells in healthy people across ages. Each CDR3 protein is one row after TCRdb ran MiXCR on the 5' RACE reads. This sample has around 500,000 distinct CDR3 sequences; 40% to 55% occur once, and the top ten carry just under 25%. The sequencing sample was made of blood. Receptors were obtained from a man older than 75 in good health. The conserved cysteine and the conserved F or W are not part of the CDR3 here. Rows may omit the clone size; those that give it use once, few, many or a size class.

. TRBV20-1 SARGGGGGYT
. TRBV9 ASSVEDLAGELF
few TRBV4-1 ASSPSLGEQY
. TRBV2 ASSDSTGGLNNEQF
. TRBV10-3 AISESGGSLYEQY
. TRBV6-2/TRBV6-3 ASSYALTGSSGYT
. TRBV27 ASSLALTHGYT
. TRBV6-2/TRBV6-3 ASSYGPGQGEETQY
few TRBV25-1 ASSAAGTGLHGYT
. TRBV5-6 ASSLASRPLFYNEQF
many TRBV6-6 ASSKHPDEQF
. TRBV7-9 ASSSPVNTEAF
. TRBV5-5 ASSQERDSYEQF
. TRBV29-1 SARTTTSTDTQY
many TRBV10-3 AISPRLGAEAF
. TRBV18 ASSTEQTGITYEQY